Shown below are 4 T cell receptor beta chains from a single sample sequenced in a study of shared clonotypes between healthy human individuals. Assay: immunoSEQ multiplex PCR; the TCRdb copy retains only in-frame clones and omits some. The sample includes over 700,000 clones, just under 75% of them seen just once. The sample taken for sequencing was memory CD4+ T cells sorted from blood. Noted subset: CD45RA-negative fraction. The receptors were gathered from a young woman in good health.

This sequence joins TRBV11-3 and TRBJ2-2; D might be TRBD1 (6 bases). The germline V gene encodes CDR1 SGHNT and CDR2 YENEEA. V was pared by 0 bases and J by 0 bases, with 8 bases between. The length of the CDR3 is 16 residues. CDR3 bases: TGTGCCAGCAGCTTAGACAGGGGCGCGAACACCGGGGAGCTGTTTTTT. Translating gives CASSLDRGANTGELFF.

The chain employs TRBV18 and TRBJ1-4; 8 nucleotides align to TRBD1. This CDR3 contains 16 residues. Trimming took 5 bases from V and 8 from J; bases not matched to a gene: 13. The germline V gene has CDR1 KGHSH and CDR2 LQKENI. DNA of the CDR3: TGTGCCAGCTCATCAGATACCGGGACAGGAAGCGAAAAACTGTTTTTT. This sequence encodes CASSSDTGTGSEKLFF.

A note on this clone: Other DNA sequences from this sample encode an identical CDR3 as well. The chain has TRBV5-1 and TRBJ2-1; D not certain. This CDR3 comprises 15 residues. Trimming shortened V by 0 bases and J by 1 base, and 8 bases separated the two germline ends. Per the germline V gene, CDR1 is SGHRS and CDR2 is YFSETQ. This CDR3 is CASSLDRISYNEQFF. The CDR3 DNA reads as TGCGCCAGCAGCTTGGATAGGATTTCCTACAATGAGCAGTTCTTC.

About this clone: Other DNA sequences in this specimen translate into the identical CDR3. This chain links TRBV5-1 with TRBJ1-1; a weak D match, TRBD1 (6 bases). CDR3 length equals 14 residues. Per the germline V gene, CDR1 is SGHRS and CDR2 is YFSETQ. Trimming removed 4 bases at V and 4 bases at J, with 14 bases between. In DNA form, the CDR3 reads TGCGCCAGCAGCCTAGGGGGAGTTAGCACTGAAGCTTTCTTT. Translation gives CASSLGGVSTEAFF.